Listed below are T cell receptor beta chains from one sample, sequenced in a study of OX40 agonist ivuxolimab in advanced cancers. The data were produced by immunoSEQ multiplex PCR, yet TCRdb's version contains in-frame clones alone and is incomplete. The sample has 65,000 or so clones; around nine tenths are singletons. The source material was CD4+ or CD8+ T cells sorted from blood, sampled in a trial of the OX40 agonist ivuxolimab. These TCRs come from an adult with an advanced solid tumor such as melanoma, head and neck, liver or kidney cancer. Each CDR3 is given with its conserved first and last residue. D genes are given only for firm matches. Only part of the rows carry a size: once, few, many, or a class if the clone is expanded.

>TRBV15|-|-|TRBJ1-2
TGTGCCACCAGCAGTAGGGGGTCGGATGGCTACACCTTC
CATSSRGSDGYTF
>TRBV5-5|-|-|TRBJ1-5
TGTGCCAGCAGCTGGAGACAGAGCAATCAGCCCCAGCATTTT
CASSWRQSNQPQHF
>TRBV5-6|-|TRBD1|TRBJ1-2
TGTGCCAGCAGCATGACAGGGAGGCGCGGCTACACCTTC
CASSMTGRRGYTF
>TRBV27|once|-|TRBJ2-2
TGTGCCAGCAGTTTAAACAGGCCGAACACCGGGGAGCTGTTTTTT
CASSLNRPNTGELFF
>TRBV5-1|few|-|TRBJ1-1
TGCGCCAGCAGCCCCTACGGACGGGACGAAGCTTTCTTT
CASSPYGRDEAFF
>TRBV11-2|-|-|TRBJ2-3
TGTGCCAGCAGCTTCCGGGCTCATAGCACAGATACGCAGTATTTT
CASSFRAHSTDTQYF
>TRBV5-4|-|-|TRBJ2-3
TGTGCCAGCAGCTTGGATTCTGCGCAGTATTTT
CASSLDSAQYF
>TRBV19|-|-|TRBJ2-2
TGTGCCAGTAGTATACCGAGTTGGGGGGGCTCCGGGGAGCTGTTTTTT
CASSIPSWGGSGELFF
>TRBV14|-|-|TRBJ1-2
TGTGCCAGCAGCCAAGATGGATTGGGGGCCGGTGGCTACACCTTC
CASSQDGLGAGGYTF
>TRBV19|-|TRBD2|TRBJ2-1
TGTGCCAGTAGTCCCCCGGGACTAGGACTTGGTGAGCAGTTCTTC
CASSPPGLGLGEQFF
>TRBV7-9|few|TRBD1|TRBJ1-2
TGTGCCAGCAGCCCATCACAGGGGCGGAACTATGGCTACACCTTC
CASSPSQGRNYGYTF
>TRBV25-1|-|-|TRBJ1-4
TGTGCCAGCAGTGATAACAGGGCAGGAAAACTGTTTTTT
CASSDNRAGKLFF
>TRBV9|-|TRBD1|TRBJ1-4
TGTGCCAGCAGCCCAGGGGGGGGCTTTGAGTTTGGAACTAATGAAAAACTGTTTTTT
CASSPGGGFEFGTNEKLFF
>TRBV4-2|-|-|TRBJ1-4
TGTGCCAGCAGCCAAGATGCGGGTTGGGGGTCCCGGGGTGAAAAACTGTTTTTT
CASSQDAGWGSRGEKLFF
>TRBV27|-|-|TRBJ1-1
TGTGCCAGCAGCGTAATCAGGGTGACGGGGAACACTGAAGCTTTCTTT
CASSVIRVTGNTEAFF
>TRBV7-8|-|TRBD1|TRBJ2-1
TGTGCCAGCAGCCTTGGACAGGGAACCTACAATGAGCAGTTCTTC
CASSLGQGTYNEQFF
>TRBV18|-|-|TRBJ2-7
TGTGCCAGCTCACCCTACGCCGGGCACAACGGCTACGAGCAGTACTTC
CASSPYAGHNGYEQYF
>TRBV30|-|-|TRBJ1-3
TGTGCCTCAGACTTCGGAAACACCATATATTTT
CASDFGNTIYF
>TRBV6-6|-|-|TRBJ1-2
TGTGCCAGCAGCTTCAGCCCGGAAAACTATGGCTACACCTTC
CASSFSPENYGYTF
>TRBV6-1|-|TRBD1|TRBJ1-1
TGTGCCAGCAGTGCCCCCGGGACAGGGGGAACTGAAGCTTTCTTT
CASSAPGTGGTEAFF
>TRBV18|-|-|TRBJ1-4
TGTGCCAGCTCACCACCATACAGTAAGGAAAAACTGTTTTTT
CASSPPYSKEKLFF
>TRBV23-1|-|-|TRBJ2-7
TGCGCCAGCAGTCTACGTAACGCCCCCAGCGGATCCTACGAGCAGTACTTC
CASSLRNAPSGSYEQYF
>TRBV28|-|-|TRBJ2-7
TGTGCCAGCAGTTCAACAGGGAGTTGGTCCTACGAGCAGTACTTC
CASSSTGSWSYEQYF
>TRBV30|-|TRBD1|TRBJ2-1
TGTGCCTGCGAAATCCCCGGGACAGGGTTTAACAATGAGCAGTTCTTC
CACEIPGTGFNNEQFF
>TRBV28|-|-|TRBJ1-6
TGTGCCAGCAGTTTTTCGGCAACCCTTTCACCCCTCCACTTT
CASSFSATLSPLHF
>TRBV9|-|TRBD2|TRBJ2-1
TGTGCCAGCAACCTAGCGGGGGGCAATGAGCAGTTCTTC
CASNLAGGNEQFF
>TRBV2|few|-|TRBJ1-1
TGTGCCAGCAGTGGACAGCGGAACACTGAAGCTTTCTTT
CASSGQRNTEAFF
>TRBV10-2|-|-|TRBJ2-7
TGCGCCAGCAGTGCGGACAGAGCCTACGAGCAGTACTTC
CASSADRAYEQYF
>TRBV28|-|TRBD1|TRBJ1-2
TGTGCCAGCAGTTCGTACAGGGGGCCGAACTATGGCTACACCTTC
CASSSYRGPNYGYTF
>TRBV11-2|-|-|TRBJ1-2
TGTGCCAGCAGCCCAGGCCTTAACTATGGCTACACCTTC
CASSPGLNYGYTF